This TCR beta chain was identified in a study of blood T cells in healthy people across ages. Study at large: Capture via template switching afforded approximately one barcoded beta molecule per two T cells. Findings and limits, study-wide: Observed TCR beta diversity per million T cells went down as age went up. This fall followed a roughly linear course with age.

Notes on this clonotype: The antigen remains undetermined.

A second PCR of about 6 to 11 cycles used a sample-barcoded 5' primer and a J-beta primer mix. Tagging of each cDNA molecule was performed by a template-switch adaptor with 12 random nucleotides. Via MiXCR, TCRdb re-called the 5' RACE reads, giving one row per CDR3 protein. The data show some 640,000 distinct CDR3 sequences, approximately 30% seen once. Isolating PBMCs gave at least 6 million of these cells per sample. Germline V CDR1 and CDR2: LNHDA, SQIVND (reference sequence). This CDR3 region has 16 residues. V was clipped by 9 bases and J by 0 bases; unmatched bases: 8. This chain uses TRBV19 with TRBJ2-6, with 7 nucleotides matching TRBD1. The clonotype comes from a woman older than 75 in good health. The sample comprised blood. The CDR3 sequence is CASEGTVPSGANVLTF. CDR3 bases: TGTGCCAGCGAGGGGACAGTACCCTCTGGGGCCAACGTCCTGACTTTC. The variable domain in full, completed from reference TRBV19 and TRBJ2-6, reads DGGITQSPKYLFRKEGQNVTLSCEQNLNHDAMYWYRQDPGQGLRLIYYSQIVNDFQKGDIAEGYSVSREKKESFPLTVTSAQKNPTAFYLCASEGTVPSGANVLTFGAGSRLTVL.